The next 6 T cell receptor beta chains were all read from a single sample in a study of OX40 agonist ivuxolimab in advanced cancers. This table comes from immunoSEQ multiplex PCR, and its TCRdb copy is limited to in-frame clones, with some not included. This sample has approximately 72,000 clones, with just over 85% found just once. This material consisted of CD4+ or CD8+ T cells sorted from blood, taken in a trial of the OX40 agonist ivuxolimab. The receptors here all came from an adult with an advanced solid tumor such as melanoma, head and neck, liver or kidney cancer.

J is TRBJ2-7 and V is TRBV6-5; 8 bases map to TRBD1. The CDR3 has 13 amino acids. V dropped 6 bases and J dropped 5; count of bases not matched to a gene: 6. The germline V gene has CDR1 MNHEY and CDR2 SVGAGI. The CDR3 here is CASRPGQGNEQYF. CDR3 coding DNA: TGTGCCAGCAGGCCCGGACAGGGAAACGAGCAGTACTTC.

This chain links TRBV5-6 with TRBJ2-3; TRBD2 is a possible D gene (7 bases). Between the trimmed V and J ends, which lost 2 bases and 2 bases, there was a span of 21 bases. Germline V gives CDR1 SGHDT, CDR2 YYEEEE. CDR3 length equals 18 residues. Here the CDR3 reads CASSFRGSGGSPTDTQYF. CDR3 bases: TGTGCCAGCAGCTTCAGGGGATCGGGCGGGAGCCCCACAGATACGCAGTATTTT.

The gene calls are TRBV20-1 and TRBJ2-7; D might be TRBD1 (5 bases). Trimming took off 6 bases at V and 4 bases at J, with 10 bases between the two ends. The CDR3 spans 11 residues. Germline V CDR1 and CDR2: DFQATT, SNEGSKA (reference sequence). CDR3 in amino acids: CSARAPYEQYF. CDR3 in DNA: TGCAGTGCCAGGGCCCCTTACGAGCAGTACTTC.

The table lists this clone with a few counts. The CDR3 DNA follows: TGTGCCAGTAGTAGATCGCGGGCAGTCGATCAGCCCCAGCATTTT. Its protein product is CASSRSRAVDQPQHF. The V call is TRBV19, the J call TRBJ1-5; D gene unclear. Germline V gives CDR1 LNHDA, CDR2 SQIVND (reference sequence). Trimming pared 4 bases from V and 5 bases from J, leaving 15 bases between. The CDR3 has 15 residues.

The chain is built from TRBV20-1 and TRBJ1-1; no firm D call. Trimming left V 2 bases short and J 5 bases short, with 6 bases between. CDR1 and CDR2 (germline): DFQATT, SNEGSKA (reference sequence). The CDR3 extends over 11 amino acids. The chain's CDR3 is CSARQRTEAFF. The CDR3 DNA is TGCAGTGCTAGACAGAGGACTGAAGCTTTCTTT.

This chain uses TRBV14 with TRBJ1-2; possible D gene TRBD1, 5 bases. The CDR3 runs 13 residues. The V gene's germline CDR1 is SGHDN and CDR2 FVKESK. V shed 4 bases and J shed 5 bases, with 11 bases lying between them. CDR3 in amino acids: CASSPGPSYGYTF. The DNA for the CDR3 is TGTGCCAGCAGCCCGGGACCGAGTTATGGCTACACCTTC.